The 6 T cell receptor beta chains presented below share a single source sample, sequenced in a study of vaccination and CD4 T cells after COVID-19. The treatment: approximately 9-day PBMC culture with coronavirus spike peptide pools or control peptides (ViraFEST assay). Sequenced with the Oncomine TCR Beta short-read assay was DNA taken from cultured CD4+ T cells. From the PCR reads, TCRdb called clonotypes with MiXCR, one entry per CDR3 protein. The sample lists some 21,000 distinct CDR3 sequences; 35% to 45% were seen once. These receptors are not linked to any known antigen. This specimen was CD4+ T cells from blood, cultured in vitro, taken before SARS-CoV-2 vaccination. The receptors shown here come from a human donor who had recovered from COVID-19.

This rearrangement joins TRBV19 to TRBJ2-2; D is ambiguous. V lost 2 bases to trimming and J lost 4 bases, with 11 bases between them. Germline V gene sequence: CDR1 LNHDA, CDR2 SQIVND (reference sequence). The CDR3 runs to 15 residues. The CDR3 protein is CASSIQLTVTGELFF. CDR3 nucleotide sequence: TGTGCCAGTAGTATACAGCTAACGGTCACCGGGGAGCTGTTTTTT.

V usage is TRBV6-2 or TRBV6-3 and J usage is TRBJ2-2; a possible D gene is TRBD2 (6 bases). V gave up 10 bases and J gave up 0 bases, with 15 bases separating them. Germline V gene lookup returns CDR1 MNHEY and CDR2 SVGEGT. The CDR3 is 15 amino acids. This CDR3 is CATGGAGTNTGELFF. CDR3 DNA sequence: TGTGCCACCGGGGGAGCGGGCACGAACACCGGGGAGCTGTTTTTT.

Only a few counts were recorded for this clonotype. In DNA, the CDR3 is TGTGCCAGCAGTGCTAACAGGGGGCTGGGATATGGCTACACCTTC. It specifies CASSANRGLGYGYTF. The genes are TRBV27 and TRBJ1-2; 9 bases are shared with TRBD1. Losses at the gene ends were 5 bases for V and 5 bases for J; bases not matched to a gene: 9. This CDR3 has 15 residues. Germline V CDR1 and CDR2: MNHEY, SMNVEV (reference sequence).

This clonotype was detected a few times. This chain connects TRBV20-1 to TRBJ2-3; D is ambiguous. The CDR3 length is 14 residues. V dropped 4 bases and J dropped 0 bases, with 11 bases sitting between them. Germline CDR1 reads DFQATT; CDR2 reads SNEGSKA (reference sequence). CDR3 bases: TGCAGTGCTAACCCGCGGAGTAGCACAGATACGCAGTATTTT. Protein sequence: CSANPRSSTDTQYF.

This clonotype is a singleton in its sample. The gene calls are TRBV11-3 and TRBJ2-1, with 7 nucleotides matching TRBD1. This CDR3 has 14 residues. The germline gives CDR1 SGHNT, CDR2 YENEEA. Losses at the gene ends were 5 bases for V and 4 bases for J; bases not matched to a gene: 5. CDR3 sequence (DNA): TGTGCCAGCAGCCAGGGACAGAGTTACAATGAGCAGTTCTTC. It translates to CASSQGQSYNEQFF. Full variable domain (rest looked up from reference TRBV11-3 and TRBJ2-1): EAGVVQSPRYKIIEKKQPVAFWCNPISGHNTLYWYLQNLGQGPELLIRYENEEAVDDSQLPKDRFSAERLKGVDSTLKIQPAELGDSAVYLCASSQGQSYNEQFFGPGTRLTVL.

The chain has TRBV11-1 and TRBJ1-6; D is undetermined. There are 13 residues in the CDR3. V was shortened by 1 base and J by 10 bases, with 8 bases between the two germline ends. The germline gives CDR1 SGHAT, CDR2 FQDESV (reference sequence). The CDR3 reads CASSLVKASPLHF. CDR3 DNA sequence: TGTGCCAGCAGCTTAGTGAAAGCGTCACCCCTCCACTTT.